This T cell receptor (beta chain) emerged from a study of blood T cell repertoires in COVID-19. The method was immunoSEQ multiplex PCR; TCRdb's version includes in-frame clones alone and lacks a portion of them. The sample has 300,000 to 350,000 clones, 90% to 95% seen once. The CDR3 contains 16 residues. CDR1 SGHRS and CDR2 YFSETQ come from the germline V gene. Trimming left V 0 bases short and J 1 base short, with 13 bases between. The sequence was collected from a woman in her 30s who had been exposed to COVID-19. The rearrangement uses TRBV5-1 and TRBJ2-5; tentatively, D is TRBD2 (6 bases). The sample comprised PBMCs or T cells enriched from blood (not recorded which). The CDR3 reads CASSLVVSGPQETQYF. In nucleotides, the CDR3 is TGCGCCAGCAGCTTGGTTGTTAGCGGACCCCAAGAGACCCAGTACTTC.